Shown below are 13 T cell receptor beta chains from a single sample sequenced in a study of T-cell reconstitution after alpha-beta-depleted transplantation in children (dated by TCRdb to the mid-2010s). Library generation was performed with PCR. Sequenced on an Illumina HiSeq 2500. Molecular barcoding was employed in the preparation of TCR libraries, with unique molecular identifiers being used to normalize TCRbeta repertoire quantification. TCRdb ran its own pipeline on the public reads, namely fastp trimming at Q25 and MiXCR clone calling, and kept in-frame beta chains. Rows are combined by CDR3 protein, so each entry shows the most common genes and DNA. The sample contains some 440,000 distinct CDR3 sequences, 16% of them found a single time. Of the sample, around 28% falls within the top ten clones. In the paper's terms, the treatment or condition label means: allogeneic hematopoietic cell transplantation with graft depleted of TCRalphabeta T cells and CD19 B cells.

The sample in question was PBMCs, mostly from graft donor cells, obtained 360 days after TCRalphabeta/CD19-depleted stem cell transplant. The receptors were gathered from a boy under two years old who had a stem cell transplant for Wiskott-Aldrich syndrome, so the T cells may come from the graft donor.

The chain couples TRBV4-1 to TRBJ2-1; D unresolved. From germline, CDR1 is MGHRA and CDR2 YSYEKL. V was shortened by 0 bases and J by 2 bases, with 11 bases between the two germline ends. CDR3 length equals 16 residues. Here the CDR3 reads CASSQEKGRAYNEQFF. CDR3 sequence (DNA): TGCGCCAGCAGCCAAGAAAAGGGCAGAGCCTACAATGAGCAGTTCTTC.

This clonotype appeared a few times. V usage is TRBV2 and J usage is TRBJ2-2, with D possibly TRBD2 on 6 matching bases. Germline CDR1 SNHLY, CDR2 FYNNEI. The CDR3 runs to 15 residues. The CDR3 sequence: CASGGTPLNTGELFF. DNA for the CDR3: TGTGCTAGCGGAGGAACACCCCTGAACACCGGGGAGCTGTTTTTT.

The chain recombines TRBV7-9 with TRBJ2-4; 9 bases agree with TRBD1. Germline values: CDR1 SEHNR, CDR2 FQNEAQ (reference sequence). V trimming: 1 base; J trimming: 8 bases; junction bases outside the gene matches: 9. The CDR3 has 16 residues. The CDR3 sequence is CASSLDGTGKEDIQYF. CDR3 sequence (DNA): TGTGCCAGCAGCTTAGACGGGACAGGGAAGGAAGACATTCAGTACTTC.

The J gene is TRBJ2-7, the V gene TRBV4-1; no clear D. The CDR3 loop spans 15 amino acids. Trimming cost V 4 bases and J 1 base, with 14 bases left between them. Germline CDR1 and CDR2: MGHRA and YSYEKL. DNA of the CDR3: TGCGCCAGCAGCCCTCCCGGGTCCGCTTCCTACGAGCAGTACTTC. Amino acid sequence: CASSPPGSASYEQYF.

This clonotype was detected ten times or more. The chain links TRBV5-1 to TRBJ2-5; TRBD1 agrees at 7 bases. V dropped 4 bases and J dropped 2; count of bases not matched to a gene: 8. The CDR3 sequence is 15 residues long. Germline values: CDR1 SGHRS, CDR2 YFSETQ. This CDR3 is CASSPRTGEQETQYF. For the CDR3, the DNA is TGCGCCAGCAGCCCCCGTACAGGGGAACAAGAGACCCAGTACTTC.

The rearrangement joins TRBV12-3 or TRBV12-4 to TRBJ2-1, with D uncertain. CDR3 length equals 14 residues. Trimming took 2 bases from V and 3 from J, leaving 8 bases between them. The CDR3 loop reads CASSLRLVYNEQFF. CDR3 in DNA: TGTGCCAGCAGTTTAAGGCTAGTCTACAATGAGCAGTTCTTC.

The gene calls are TRBV10-2 and TRBJ2-5; 10 positions agree with TRBD2. Germline trimming cut 5 bases from V and 6 bases from J; bases unmatched to any gene: 9. Germline values: CDR1 WSHSY, CDR2 SAAADI. The CDR3 contains 15 residues. CDR3 DNA sequence: TGCGCCAGCAGTCGGGCTAGCGGGAGCATTAAGACCCAGTACTTC. Amino acids: CASSRASGSIKTQYF.

The chain employs TRBV15 and TRBJ2-1; D is ambiguous. Trimming removed 7 bases from V and 11 bases from J, with 15 bases in between. Germline V CDR1 and CDR2: LNHNV, YYDKDF (reference sequence). The CDR3 has 12 amino acids. CDR3 sequence reads: CATNAPQGKQFF. Written as DNA, the CDR3 is TGTGCCACCAACGCCCCCCAAGGAAAGCAGTTCTTC.

CDR3 region: CASSSDSFYEQYF. CDR3 sequence (DNA): TGCGCCAGCAGCTCGGACAGTTTCTACGAGCAGTACTTC. The V and J genes are TRBV5-1 and TRBJ2-7, with D perhaps matching TRBD1 (6 bases). The CDR3 spans 13 residues. V was shortened by 3 bases and J by 3 bases, with 10 bases between the two germline ends. Germline CDR1 SGHRS, CDR2 YFSETQ.

This clonotype was detected only a few times. This sequence joins TRBV18 and TRBJ2-3; 9 bases line up with TRBD2. V gave up 2 bases and J gave up 5 bases; unmatched junction bases: 5. CDR1 is KGHSH and CDR2 is LQKENI in the germline V gene. There are 15 residues in the CDR3. The CDR3 DNA reads TGTGCCAGCTCACCAATAGCGGGAGTAAGAGATACGCAGTATTTT. It translates to CASSPIAGVRDTQYF.

This clonotype was seen a handful of times. V and J are TRBV14 and TRBJ2-1; possibly TRBD2 for D (5 bases). Germline V gene data show CDR1 as SGHDN and CDR2 as FVKESK. This CDR3 is 14 amino acids long. Trimming cost V 4 bases and J 5 bases, with 12 bases left between them. CDR3 residues: CASSRASTHNEQFF. The CDR3 DNA follows: TGTGCCAGCAGCCGGGCTAGCACTCACAATGAGCAGTTCTTC.

Only a few counts were recorded for this clonotype. Without the conserved terminal phenylalanine or tryptophan, this CDR3 likely stems from a read error. It is unclear where the CDR3 begins or ends on the DNA, so no DNA is shown, and the CDR3 is as TCRdb lists it. The chain has TRBV3-1 and TRBJ2-6; whether TRBD2, the table's D call, matches the DNA was not checked. The CDR3 contains 16 residues when both ends are counted. Germline loops: CDR1 LGHDT, CDR2 YNNKEL (reference sequence). This chain's CDR3 is CASSQGRGRTGANVLT.

The chain combines TRBV24-1 with TRBJ2-5; 7 bases are shared with TRBD1. Germline V gene sequence: CDR1 KGHDR, CDR2 SFDVKD. The trim removed 3 bases at V and 2 bases at J, leaving 5 bases unmatched. The CDR3 runs 15 residues. The DNA of the CDR3 is TGTGCCACCAGTGATCCTAGGACAGGACAAGAGACCCAGTACTTC. This codes for CATSDPRTGQETQYF.